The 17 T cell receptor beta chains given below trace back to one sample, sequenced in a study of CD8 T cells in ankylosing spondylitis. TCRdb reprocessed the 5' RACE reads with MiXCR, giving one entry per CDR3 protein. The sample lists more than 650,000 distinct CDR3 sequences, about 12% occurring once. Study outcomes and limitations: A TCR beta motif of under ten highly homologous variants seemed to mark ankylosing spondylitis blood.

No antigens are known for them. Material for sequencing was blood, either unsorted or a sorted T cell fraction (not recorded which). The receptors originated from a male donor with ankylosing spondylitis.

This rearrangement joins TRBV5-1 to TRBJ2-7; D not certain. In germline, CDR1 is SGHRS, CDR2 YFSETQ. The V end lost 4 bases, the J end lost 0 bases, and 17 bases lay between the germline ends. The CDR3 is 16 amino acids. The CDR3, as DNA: TGCGCCAGCAGCCCGTCCCCCCCACCTAGCTCCTACGAGCAGTACTTC. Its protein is CASSPSPPPSSYEQYF. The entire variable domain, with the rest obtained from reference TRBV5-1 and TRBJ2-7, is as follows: KAGVTQTPRYLIKTRGQQVTLSCSPISGHRSVSWYQQTPGQGLQFLFEYFSETQRNKGNFPGRFSGRQFSNSRSEMNVSTLELGDSALYLCASSPSPPPSSYEQYFGPGTRLTVT.

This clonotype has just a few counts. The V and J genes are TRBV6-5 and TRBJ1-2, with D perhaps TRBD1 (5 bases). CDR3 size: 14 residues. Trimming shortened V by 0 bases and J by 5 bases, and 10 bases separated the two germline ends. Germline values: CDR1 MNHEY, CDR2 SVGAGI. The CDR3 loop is CASSYSGGDYGYTF. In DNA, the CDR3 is TGTGCCAGCAGTTACTCCGGGGGAGATTATGGCTACACCTTC.

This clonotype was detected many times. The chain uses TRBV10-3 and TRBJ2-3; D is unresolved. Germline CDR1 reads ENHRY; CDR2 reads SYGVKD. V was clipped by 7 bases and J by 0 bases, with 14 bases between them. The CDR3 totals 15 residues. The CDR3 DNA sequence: TGTGCCATCAAGAAGGCAGAAACTAGCACAGATACGCAGTATTTT. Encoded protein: CAIKKAETSTDTQYF.

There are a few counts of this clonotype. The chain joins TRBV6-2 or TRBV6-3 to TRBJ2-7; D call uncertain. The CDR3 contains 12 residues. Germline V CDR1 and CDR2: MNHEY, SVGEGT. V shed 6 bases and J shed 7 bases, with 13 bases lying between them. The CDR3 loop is CASRFLTEEQYF. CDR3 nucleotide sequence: TGTGCCAGCAGGTTTCTGACGGAAGAGCAGTACTTC.

The CDR3 protein is CASSSGPGGRNQPQHF. The CDR3 nucleotides are TGTGCCAGCAGTTCCGGACCCGGAGGGAGAAATCAGCCCCAGCATTTT. The chain joins TRBV12-3 or TRBV12-4 to TRBJ1-5; D gene uncertain. The CDR3 sequence is 16 residues long. Between the trimmed V and J ends, which lost 4 bases and 4 bases, there was a span of 17 bases.

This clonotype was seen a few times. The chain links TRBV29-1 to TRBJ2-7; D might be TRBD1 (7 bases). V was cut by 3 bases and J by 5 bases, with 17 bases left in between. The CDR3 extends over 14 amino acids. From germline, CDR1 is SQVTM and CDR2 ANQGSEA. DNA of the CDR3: TGCAGCGTTGATAATACAGGGGAGGAGGACGAGCAGTACTTC. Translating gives CSVDNTGEEDEQYF.

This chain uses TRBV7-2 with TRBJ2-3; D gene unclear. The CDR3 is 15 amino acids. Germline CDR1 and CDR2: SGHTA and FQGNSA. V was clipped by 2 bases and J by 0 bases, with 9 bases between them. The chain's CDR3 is CASSLFGPSTDTQYF. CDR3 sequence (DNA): TGTGCCAGCAGCTTATTCGGGCCTAGCACAGATACGCAGTATTTT. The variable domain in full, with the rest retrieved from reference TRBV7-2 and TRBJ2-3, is GAGVSQSPSNKVTEKGKDVELRCDPISGHTALYWYRQSLGQGLEFLIYFQGNSAPDKSGLPSDRFSAERTGGSVSTLTIQRTQQEDSAVYLCASSLFGPSTDTQYFGPGTRLTVL.

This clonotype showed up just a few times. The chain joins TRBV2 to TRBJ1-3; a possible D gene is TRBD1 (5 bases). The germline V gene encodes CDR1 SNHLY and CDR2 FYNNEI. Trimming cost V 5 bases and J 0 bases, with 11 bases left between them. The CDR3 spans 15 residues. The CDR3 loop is CASSTDTGSGNTIYF. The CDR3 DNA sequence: TGTGCCAGCAGTACGGACACGGGCTCTGGAAACACCATATATTTT.

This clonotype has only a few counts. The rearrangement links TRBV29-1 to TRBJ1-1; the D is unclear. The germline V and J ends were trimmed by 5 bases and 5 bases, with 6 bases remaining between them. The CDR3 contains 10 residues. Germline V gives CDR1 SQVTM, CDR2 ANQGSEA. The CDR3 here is CSVYRTEAFF. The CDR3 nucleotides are TGCAGCGTTTACAGAACTGAAGCTTTCTTT.

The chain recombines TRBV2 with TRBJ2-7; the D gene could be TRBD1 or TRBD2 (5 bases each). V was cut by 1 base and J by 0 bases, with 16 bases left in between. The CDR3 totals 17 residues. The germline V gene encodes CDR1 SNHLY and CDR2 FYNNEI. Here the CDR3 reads CASSEVWGFQSSYEQYF. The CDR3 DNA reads TGTGCCAGCAGTGAAGTATGGGGGTTCCAAAGCTCCTACGAGCAGTACTTC.

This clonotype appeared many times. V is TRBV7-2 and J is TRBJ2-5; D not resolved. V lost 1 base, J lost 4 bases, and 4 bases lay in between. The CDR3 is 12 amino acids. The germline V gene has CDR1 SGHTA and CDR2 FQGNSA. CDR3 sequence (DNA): TGTGCCAGCAGCTTAGATATAGAGACCCAGTACTTC. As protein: CASSLDIETQYF.

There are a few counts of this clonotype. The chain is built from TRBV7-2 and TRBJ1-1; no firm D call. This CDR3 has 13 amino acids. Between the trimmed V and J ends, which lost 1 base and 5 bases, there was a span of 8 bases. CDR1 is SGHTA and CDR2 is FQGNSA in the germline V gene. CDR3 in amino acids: CASSLGAQTEAFF. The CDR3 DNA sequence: TGTGCCAGCAGCTTAGGGGCACAAACTGAAGCTTTCTTT.

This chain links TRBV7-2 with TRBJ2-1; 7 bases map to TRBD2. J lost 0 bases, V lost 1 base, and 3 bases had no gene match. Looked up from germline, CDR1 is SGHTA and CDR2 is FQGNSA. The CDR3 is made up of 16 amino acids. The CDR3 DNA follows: TGTGCCAGCAGCTTAGTTTGGACTAGCTCCTACAATGAGCAGTTCTTC. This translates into CASSLVWTSSYNEQFF.

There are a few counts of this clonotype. The CDR3 region is CSAPRGGYTEAFF. CDR3 bases: TGCAGTGCTCCGAGGGGGGGGTACACTGAAGCTTTCTTT. The J gene is TRBJ1-1, the V gene TRBV20-1; D is possibly TRBD1 (6 bases). Germline CDR1 reads DFQATT; CDR2 reads SNEGSKA (reference sequence). The CDR3 sequence is 13 residues long. V lost 5 bases and J lost 3, with 13 bases in between.

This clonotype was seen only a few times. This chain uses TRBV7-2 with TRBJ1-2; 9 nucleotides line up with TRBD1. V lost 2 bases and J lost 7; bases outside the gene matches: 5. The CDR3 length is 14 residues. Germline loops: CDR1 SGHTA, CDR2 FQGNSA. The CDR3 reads CASSLPGQGFGYTF. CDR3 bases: TGTGCCAGCAGCTTACCGGGACAGGGATTTGGCTACACCTTC.

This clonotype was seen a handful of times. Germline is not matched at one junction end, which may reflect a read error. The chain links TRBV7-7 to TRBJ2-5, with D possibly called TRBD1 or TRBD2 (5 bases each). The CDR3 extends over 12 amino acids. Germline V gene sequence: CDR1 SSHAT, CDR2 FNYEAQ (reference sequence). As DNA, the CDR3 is TGTGCTAGCAGCCCCCCCGGGACGCCCCAGTACTTC. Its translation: CASSPPGTPQYF.

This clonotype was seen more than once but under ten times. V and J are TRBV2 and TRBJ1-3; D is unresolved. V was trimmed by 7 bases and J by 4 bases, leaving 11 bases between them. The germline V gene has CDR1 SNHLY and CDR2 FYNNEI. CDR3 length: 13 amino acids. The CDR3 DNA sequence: TGTGCCAGCATGAGGGAAACAGGAAACACCATATATTTT. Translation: CASMRETGNTIYF. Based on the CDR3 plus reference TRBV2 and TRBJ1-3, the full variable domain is EPEVTQTPSHQVTQMGQEVILRCVPISNHLYFYWYRQILGQKVEFLVSFYNNEISEKSEIFDDQFSVERPDGSNFTLKIRSTKLEDSAMYFCASMRETGNTIYFGEGSWLTVV.